This T cell receptor (beta chain) was sequenced for a study of human T cells and chemical hapten exposure. Time point reported: healthy volunteer bleed at 2 weeks. Unfractionated whole blood yielded the extracted total RNA. Individual cDNA molecules received unique molecular identifiers in the library. TCRdb re-called the RACE reads through MiXCR, storing one row per CDR3 protein. The table includes over 100,000 distinct CDR3 sequences, roughly 9% detected once. Points from the study as a whole: TCRs at high frequency, those above 1 in 1000, did not change with DPC sensitization.

This clonotype appeared a few times. No antigen is known for it. Losses at the gene ends were 5 bases for V and 3 bases for J; bases not matched to a gene: 6. This CDR3 contains 13 residues. The V gene's germline CDR1 is GTSNPN and CDR2 SVGIG (reference sequence). The sequence derives from a male donor in good health. Some clones in this sample may be carry-over from other donors' samples. The sample consisted of whole blood. The chain recombines TRBV30 with TRBJ1-1; 7 nucleotides line up with TRBD1. Written as DNA, the CDR3 is TGTGCCTGGCGTAAAGACAGGGACACTGAAGCTTTCTTT. As protein: CAWRKDRDTEAFF.